Shown below are 15 T cell receptor beta chains from a single sample sequenced in a study of vaccination effects on CD4 cells after COVID-19. Sequencing in the ViraFEST assay came after antigen-specific CD4+ T cells had been expanded with viral peptide pools, which were used to stimulate PBMC. Culture lasted under 13 days before CD4+ T cell isolation. Either the BNT162b2 or mRNA-1273 vaccine was given to participants in two doses. TCRdb's copy holds only in-frame clones and misses some; the assay was immunoSEQ multiplex PCR. Of about 69,000 clones detected, 70% to 75% appear once; the ten largest clones hold about 1.6%. The antigens of these receptors remain unknown. Sequences were derived from CD4+ T cells from PBMCs cultured with HCoV-229E spike peptides, sampled after COVID-19 vaccination. These receptors were taken from a human donor who received a COVID-19 vaccine.

This chain uses TRBV4-1 with TRBJ2-3, with TRBD2 matching 8 bases. The CDR3 spans 17 residues. V lost 6 bases to trimming and J lost 5 bases; unmatched junction nucleotides: 16. Germline lookup yields CDR1 MGHRA and CDR2 YSYEKL. CDR3 sequence reads: CASSTSIGGGFEDTQYF. The CDR3, as DNA: TGCGCCAGCAGTACGTCTATTGGCGGGGGGTTTGAAGATACGCAGTATTTT.

J is TRBJ1-2 and V is TRBV28; maybe TRBD1 (6 bases). This CDR3 is 15 amino acids long. V shed 4 bases and J shed 6 bases, with 18 bases lying between them. CDR1 and CDR2 from the germline V gene are MDHEN and SYDVKM. CDR3 region: CASSSTGISDHGYTF. The CDR3 coding sequence is TGTGCCAGCAGTTCAACAGGGATAAGCGATCATGGCTACACCTTC.

This clone showed up just a few times. The rearrangement uses TRBV2 and TRBJ2-7; the match to TRBD1 covers 9 bases. V was pared by 8 bases and J by 0 bases, with 2 bases of the junction left unmatched. There are 13 residues in the CDR3. Germline V lookup: CDR1 SNHLY, CDR2 FYNNEI. The CDR3 sequence: CASGQGLSYEQYV. As DNA, the CDR3 is TGTGCCAGCGGACAGGGGCTCTCCTACGAGCAGTACGTC.

The V call is TRBV5-8, the J call TRBJ2-3; D gene ambiguous. The CDR3 is 15 residues long. Germline CDR1 SGHTS, CDR2 YDEGEE. Trimming took 7 bases from V and 2 from J, leaving 17 bases between them. The CDR3 nucleotides are TGTGCCAGCCCCTCCGCGCTGGGATACACAGATACGCAGTATTTT. Amino acids: CASPSALGYTDTQYF.

V and J are TRBV7-9 and TRBJ1-2, with D hard to call. The CDR3 consists of 13 residues. V lost 1 base and J lost 4, with 7 bases in between. Looked up from germline, CDR1 is SEHNR and CDR2 is FQNEAQ (reference sequence). In nucleotides, the CDR3 is TGTGCCAGCAGCTTAGTGGTGACCTATGGCTACACCTTC. Encoded protein: CASSLVVTYGYTF.

This chain joins TRBV27 and TRBJ1-6; no definite D call. This CDR3 has 20 residues. In germline, CDR1 is MNHEY, CDR2 SMNVEV (reference sequence). The V end lost 3 bases, the J end lost 7 bases, and 28 bases lay between the germline ends. In DNA form, the CDR3 reads TGTGCCAGCAGTTTTCTTATGATCGGTCCGTATCGGACGGAGAATTCACCCCTCCACTTT. Protein: CASSFLMIGPYRTENSPLHF.

The rearrangement links TRBV15 to TRBJ1-1, with no clear D. Germline CDR1 is LNHNV and CDR2 is YYDKDF (reference sequence). The V end was cut by 1 base, the J end by 0 bases, with 3 bases between. This CDR3 has 13 amino acids. CDR3 loop: CATSRALNTEAFF. In DNA, the CDR3 is TGTGCCACCAGCAGAGCCTTGAACACTGAAGCTTTCTTT. Variable domain in full (rest from reference TRBV15 and TRBJ1-1): DAMVIQNPRYQVTQFGKPVTLSCSQTLNHNVMYWYQQKSSQAPKLLFHYYDKDFNNEADTPDNFQSRRPNTSFCFLDIRSPGLGDTAMYLCATSRALNTEAFFGQGTRLTVV.

The chain combines TRBV6-1 with TRBJ2-2; D unclear. The CDR3 contains 15 residues. The V gene lost 0 bases and the J gene lost 1 base, with 6 bases spanning the gap. Germline lookup yields CDR1 MNHNS and CDR2 SASEGT. CDR3 in amino acids: CASSEALGNTGELFF. The CDR3 DNA sequence: TGTGCCAGCAGTGAAGCGCTCGGGAACACCGGGGAGCTGTTTTTT.

The rearrangement links TRBV3-1 (or the pseudogene TRBV3-2) to TRBJ1-5; 8 bases line up with TRBD1. Unmatched junction bases numbered 5, after V lost 4 bases and J lost 3 bases. CDR3 length: 15 amino acids. Per germline, CDR1 LGHDT and CDR2 YNNKEL (reference sequence). This CDR3 reads CASSLGTGFNQPQHF. The CDR3 nucleotides read TGTGCCAGCAGCCTTGGGACAGGCTTCAATCAGCCCCAGCATTTT.

V and J are TRBV19 and TRBJ1-1; 9 nucleotides align to TRBD1. The germline V gene has CDR1 LNHDA and CDR2 SQIVND (reference sequence). The CDR3 is made up of 15 amino acids. The V and J ends lost 0 bases and 11 bases, in that order; junction bases with no gene match: 10. CDR3 bases: TGTGCCAGTAGTATAGAAGGGACAGGGCTTGTCGGGGCTTTCTTT. Protein: CASSIEGTGLVGAFF.

The genes are TRBV9 and TRBJ1-3, with TRBD1 as a possible D gene (5 bases). The CDR3 totals 17 residues. The germline V and J ends were trimmed by 0 bases and 0 bases, with 13 bases remaining between them. The germline V gene has CDR1 SGDLS and CDR2 YYNGEE. CDR3 sequence: CASSVDGDLYSGNTIYF. In DNA, the CDR3 is TGTGCCAGCAGCGTAGACGGGGACCTATACTCTGGAAACACCATATATTTT. The full variable domain, with the rest looked up from reference TRBV9 and TRBJ1-3, is DSGVTQTPKHLITATGQRVTLRCSPRSGDLSVYWYQQSLDQGLQFLIQYYNGEERAKGNILERFSAQQFPDLHSELNLSSLELGDSALYFCASSVDGDLYSGNTIYFGEGSWLTVV.

The CDR3 DNA sequence: TGTGCCAGCAGACACGAGGGGACCTCCTATAATTCACCCCTCCACTTT. It is translated as CASRHEGTSYNSPLHF. This chain joins TRBV4-2 and TRBJ1-6; D possibly corresponds to TRBD1 (5 bases). The V and J ends lost 6 bases and 0 bases respectively, with 12 bases between them. This CDR3 spans 16 amino acids. Germline-derived CDR1 and CDR2 are LGHNA and YNFKEQ.

This clone turned up a few times. The chain employs TRBV5-1 and TRBJ2-3, with 7 bases lining up with TRBD2. V dropped 4 bases and J dropped 0; count of bases not matched to a gene: 2. The CDR3 totals 14 residues. Germline CDR1 SGHRS, CDR2 YFSETQ. The CDR3 here is CASSPGGSTDTQYF. The CDR3 region has the DNA TGCGCCAGCAGCCCCGGGGGGAGCACAGATACGCAGTATTTT.

The genes are TRBV4-3 and TRBJ1-2; D may be TRBD1 (5 bases). V was trimmed by 2 bases and J by 3 bases, leaving 13 bases between them. The length of the CDR3 is 15 residues. CDR1 is LGHNA and CDR2 is YSLEER in the germline V gene. The CDR3 reads CASSQNRWKDYGYTF. CDR3 nucleotide sequence: TGCGCCAGCAGCCAAAACAGGTGGAAGGACTATGGCTACACCTTC.

The CDR3 coding sequence is TGTGCTAGTGGTTTAAGGCTAACAGATACGCAGTATTTT. Amino acids: CASGLRLTDTQYF. This chain connects TRBV12-5 to TRBJ2-3; D unclear. This CDR3 contains 13 residues. The V gene's germline CDR1 is LGHNT and CDR2 FRNRAP. Trimming removed 3 bases from V and 3 bases from J, with 7 bases in between.